This T cell receptor (beta chain) is drawn from a study of blood T cell repertoires in COVID-19. Study summary: T cells, B-cell-depleted T cells, or PBMCs supplied cDNA or gDNA.

Grouping used clinical history reported by participants in a survey and questionnaire. TCRdb's copy holds only in-frame clones and misses some; the assay was immunoSEQ multiplex PCR. The sample holds some 190,000 clones, approximately 80% seen once. The V and J ends lost 7 bases and 7 bases respectively, with 11 bases between them. The CDR3 is 13 amino acids. This sequence joins TRBV12-3 or TRBV12-4 and TRBJ1-6; no reliable D call. The sample consisted of PBMCs or T cells enriched from blood (not recorded which). The sequence was obtained from a man between 60 and 75 years old who had been exposed to COVID-19. DNA for the CDR3: TGTGCCAGCACCAGCTACGGGAATTCACCCCTCCACTTT. This codes for CASTSYGNSPLHF.